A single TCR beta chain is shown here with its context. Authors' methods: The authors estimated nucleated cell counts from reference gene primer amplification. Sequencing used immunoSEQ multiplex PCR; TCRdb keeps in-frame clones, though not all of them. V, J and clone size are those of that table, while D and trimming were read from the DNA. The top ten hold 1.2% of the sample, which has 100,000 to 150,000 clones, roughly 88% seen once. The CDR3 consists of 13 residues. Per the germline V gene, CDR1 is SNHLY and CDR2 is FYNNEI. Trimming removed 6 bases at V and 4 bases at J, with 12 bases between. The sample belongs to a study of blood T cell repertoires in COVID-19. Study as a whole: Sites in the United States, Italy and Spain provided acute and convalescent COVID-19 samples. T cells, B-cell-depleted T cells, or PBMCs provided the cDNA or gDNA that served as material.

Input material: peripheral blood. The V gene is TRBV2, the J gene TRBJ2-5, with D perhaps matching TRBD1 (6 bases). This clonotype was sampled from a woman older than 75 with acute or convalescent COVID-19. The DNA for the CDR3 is TGTGCCAGCAGCGAGGGACAATCAGAGACCCAGTACTTC. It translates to CASSEGQSETQYF. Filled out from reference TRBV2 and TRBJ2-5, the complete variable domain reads EPEVTQTPSHQVTQMGQEVILRCVPISNHLYFYWYRQILGQKVEFLVSFYNNEISEKSEIFDDQFSVERPDGSNFTLKIRSTKLEDSAMYFCASSEGQSETQYFGPGTRLLVL.